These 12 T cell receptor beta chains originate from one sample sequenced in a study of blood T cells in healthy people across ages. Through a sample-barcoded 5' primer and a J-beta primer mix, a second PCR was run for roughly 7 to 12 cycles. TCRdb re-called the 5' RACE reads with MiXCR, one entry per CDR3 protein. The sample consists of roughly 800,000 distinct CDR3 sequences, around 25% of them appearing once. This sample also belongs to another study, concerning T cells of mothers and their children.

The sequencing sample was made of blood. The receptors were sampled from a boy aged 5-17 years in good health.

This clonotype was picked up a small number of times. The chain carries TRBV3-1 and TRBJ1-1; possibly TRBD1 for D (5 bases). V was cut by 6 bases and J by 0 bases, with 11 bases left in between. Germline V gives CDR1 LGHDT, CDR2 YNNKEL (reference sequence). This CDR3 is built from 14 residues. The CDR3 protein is CASSRDVMNTEAFF. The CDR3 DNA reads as TGTGCCAGCAGTCGGGACGTCATGAACACTGAAGCTTTCTTT.

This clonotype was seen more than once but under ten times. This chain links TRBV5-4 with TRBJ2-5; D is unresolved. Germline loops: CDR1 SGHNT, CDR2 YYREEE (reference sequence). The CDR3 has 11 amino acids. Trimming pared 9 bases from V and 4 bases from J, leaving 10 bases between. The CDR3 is CATHTLETQYF. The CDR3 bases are TGTGCCACCCACACCTTAGAGACCCAGTACTTC.

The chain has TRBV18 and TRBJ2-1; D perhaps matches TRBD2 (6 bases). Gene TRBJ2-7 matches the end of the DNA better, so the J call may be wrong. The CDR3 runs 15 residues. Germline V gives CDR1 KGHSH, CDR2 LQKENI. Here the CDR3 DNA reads TGTGCCAGCTCACCACCGACTAGTGCTGGGTACGAGCAGTACTTC. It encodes CASSPPTSAGYEQYF.

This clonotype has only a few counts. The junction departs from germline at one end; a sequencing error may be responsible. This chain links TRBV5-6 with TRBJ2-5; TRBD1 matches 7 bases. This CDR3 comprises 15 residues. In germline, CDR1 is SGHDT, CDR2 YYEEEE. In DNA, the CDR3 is TGTGCCCGCAGCCCTTCCTACAGGGGTCAAGAGACCCAGTACTTC. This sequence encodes CARSPSYRGQETQYF.

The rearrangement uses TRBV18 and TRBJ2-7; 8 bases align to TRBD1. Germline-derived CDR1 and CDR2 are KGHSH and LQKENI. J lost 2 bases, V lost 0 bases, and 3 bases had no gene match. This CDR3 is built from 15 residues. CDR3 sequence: CASSPPDRGPYEQYF. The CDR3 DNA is TGTGCCAGCTCACCACCCGACAGGGGTCCCTACGAGCAGTACTTC.

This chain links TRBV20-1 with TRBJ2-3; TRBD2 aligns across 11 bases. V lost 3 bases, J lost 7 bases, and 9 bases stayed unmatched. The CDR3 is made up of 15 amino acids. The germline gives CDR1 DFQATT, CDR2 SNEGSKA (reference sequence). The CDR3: CSARVLAGEIHTQYF. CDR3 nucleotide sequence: TGCAGTGCTAGGGTACTAGCGGGAGAGATACATACGCAGTATTTT.

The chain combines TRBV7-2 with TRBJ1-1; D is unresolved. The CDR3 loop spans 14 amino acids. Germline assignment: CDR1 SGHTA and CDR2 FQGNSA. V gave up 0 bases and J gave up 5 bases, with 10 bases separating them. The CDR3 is CASSLALTATEAFF. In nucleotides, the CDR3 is TGTGCCAGCAGCTTAGCGCTCACAGCAACTGAAGCTTTCTTT.

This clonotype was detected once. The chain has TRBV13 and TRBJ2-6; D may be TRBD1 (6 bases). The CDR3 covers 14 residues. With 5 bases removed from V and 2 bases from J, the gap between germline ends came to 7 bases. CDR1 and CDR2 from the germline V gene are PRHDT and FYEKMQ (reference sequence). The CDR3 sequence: CASSNRAGANVLTF. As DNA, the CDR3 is TGTGCCAGCAGCAACAGGGCTGGGGCCAACGTCCTGACTTTC.

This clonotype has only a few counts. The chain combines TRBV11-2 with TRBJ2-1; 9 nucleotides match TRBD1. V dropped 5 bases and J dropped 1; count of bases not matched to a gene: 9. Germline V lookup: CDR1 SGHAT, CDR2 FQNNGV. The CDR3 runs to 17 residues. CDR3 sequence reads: CASSRVGGTGSYNEQFF. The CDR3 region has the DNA TGTGCCAGCAGCCGAGTAGGCGGGACAGGGTCCTACAATGAGCAGTTCTTC.

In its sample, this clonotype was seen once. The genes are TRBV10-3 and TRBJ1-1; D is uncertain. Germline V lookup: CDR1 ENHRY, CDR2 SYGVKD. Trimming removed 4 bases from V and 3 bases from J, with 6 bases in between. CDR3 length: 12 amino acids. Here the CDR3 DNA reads TGTGCCATCAGTGCGGATTACACTGAAGCTTTCTTT. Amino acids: CAISADYTEAFF.

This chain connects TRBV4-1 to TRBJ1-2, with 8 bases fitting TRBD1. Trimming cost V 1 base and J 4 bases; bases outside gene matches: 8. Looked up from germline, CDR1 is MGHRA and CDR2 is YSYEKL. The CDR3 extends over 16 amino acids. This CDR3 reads CASSQGSGGEGYGYTF. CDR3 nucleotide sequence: TGCGCCAGCAGCCAAGGATCAGGGGGCGAGGGCTATGGCTACACCTTC.

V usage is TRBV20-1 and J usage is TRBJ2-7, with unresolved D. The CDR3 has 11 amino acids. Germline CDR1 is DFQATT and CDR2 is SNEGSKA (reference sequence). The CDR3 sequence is CSPSADYEQYF. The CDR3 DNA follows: TGCAGCCCCTCCGCGGACTACGAGCAGTACTTC.